This T cell receptor beta chain was captured in a study of OX40 agonist ivuxolimab in advanced cancers. The CDR3 has 13 residues. V lost 7 bases and J 0 bases, leaving 6 bases between the germline ends. The germline V gene has CDR1 SNHLY and CDR2 FYNNEI. This table comes from immunoSEQ multiplex PCR, and its TCRdb copy is limited to in-frame clones, with some not included. The table has 40,000 to 45,000 clones, around 87% seen once. The input for sequencing was CD4+ or CD8+ T cells sorted from blood, taken in a trial of the OX40 agonist ivuxolimab. V gene TRBV2 combines with J gene TRBJ2-2, with unresolved D. This clonotype was obtained from an adult with an advanced solid tumor such as melanoma, head and neck, liver or kidney cancer. CDR3 sequence reads: CASKASNTGELFF. CDR3 nucleotides: TGTGCCAGCAAAGCCTCGAACACCGGGGAGCTGTTTTTT.